The entry that follows covers one T cell receptor beta chain sequence. The antigen remains unidentified. This table comes from immunoSEQ multiplex PCR, and its TCRdb copy is limited to in-frame clones, with some not included. The sample has about 190,000 clones, 87% seen once; the top ten hold less than 3%. This CDR3 contains 18 residues. Germline-derived CDR1 and CDR2 are SNHLY and FYNNEI. V gave up 9 bases and J gave up 5 bases; unmatched junction bases: 16. This sample is drawn from a study of T cell responses to AZD1222 COVID-19 vaccine. General study findings and limits: Only a handful of AZD1222 recipients, six or seven in all, had baseline seropositivity. Repertoires were collected only later (after the peak T cell response had occurred).

Sequences were derived from peripheral blood, sampled on day 0 of MenACWY control vaccination. The TCR sequence derives from an adult in good health. This chain uses TRBV2 with TRBJ2-3, with 14 bases aligning to TRBD2. The CDR3 here is CASFWTSGGWESGDTQYF. CDR3 nucleotides: TGTGCCAGTTTTTGGACTAGCGGGGGGTGGGAAAGTGGAGATACGCAGTATTTT. The complete variable domain, with remaining parts taken from reference TRBV2 and TRBJ2-3, reads EPEVTQTPSHQVTQMGQEVILRCVPISNHLYFYWYRQILGQKVEFLVSFYNNEISEKSEIFDDQFSVERPDGSNFTLKIRSTKLEDSAMYFCASFWTSGGWESGDTQYFGPGTRLTVL.